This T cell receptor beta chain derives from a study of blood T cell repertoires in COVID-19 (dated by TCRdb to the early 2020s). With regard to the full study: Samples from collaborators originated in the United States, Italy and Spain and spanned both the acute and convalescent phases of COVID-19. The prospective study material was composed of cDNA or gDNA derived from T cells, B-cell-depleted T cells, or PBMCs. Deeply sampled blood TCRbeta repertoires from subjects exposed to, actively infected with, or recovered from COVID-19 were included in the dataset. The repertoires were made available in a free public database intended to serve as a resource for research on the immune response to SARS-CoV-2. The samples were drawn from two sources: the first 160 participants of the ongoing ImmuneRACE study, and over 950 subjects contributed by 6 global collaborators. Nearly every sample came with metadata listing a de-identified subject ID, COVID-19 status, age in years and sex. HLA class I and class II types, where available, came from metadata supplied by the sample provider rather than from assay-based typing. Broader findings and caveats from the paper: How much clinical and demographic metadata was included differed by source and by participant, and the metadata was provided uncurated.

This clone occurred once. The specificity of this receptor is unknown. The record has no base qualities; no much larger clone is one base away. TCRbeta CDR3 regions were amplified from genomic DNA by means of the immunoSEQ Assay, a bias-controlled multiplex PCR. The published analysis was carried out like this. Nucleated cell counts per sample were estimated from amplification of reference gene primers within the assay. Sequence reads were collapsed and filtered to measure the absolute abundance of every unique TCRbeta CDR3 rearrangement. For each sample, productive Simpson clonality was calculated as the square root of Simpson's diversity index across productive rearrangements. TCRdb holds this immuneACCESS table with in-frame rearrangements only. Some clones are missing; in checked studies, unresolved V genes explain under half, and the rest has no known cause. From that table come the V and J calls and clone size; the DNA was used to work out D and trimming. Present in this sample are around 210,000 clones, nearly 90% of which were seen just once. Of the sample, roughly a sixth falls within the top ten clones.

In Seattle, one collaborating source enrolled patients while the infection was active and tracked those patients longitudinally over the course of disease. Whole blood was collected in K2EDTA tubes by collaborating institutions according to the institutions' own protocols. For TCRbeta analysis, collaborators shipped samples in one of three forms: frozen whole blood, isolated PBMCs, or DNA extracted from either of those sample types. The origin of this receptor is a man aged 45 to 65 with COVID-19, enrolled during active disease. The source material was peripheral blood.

The CDR3 protein is CASSLTDTKSGYTF. The sequence in DNA is TGTGCCAGCAGCCTCACAGACACAAAGAGTGGCTACACCTTC. Here the chain combines TRBV14 and TRBJ1-2; no D gene call is confident. The germline V gene supplies CDR1 SGHDN and CDR2 FVKESK. The CDR3 covers 14 residues, taking in both the cysteine and the phenylalanine. Of all the DNA, just the CDR3 is kept, 42 bases in frame from base 1. V and J lose 4 bases and 7 bases, and a span of 16 bases separates them.